These 25 T cell receptor beta chains share one sample of origin, sequenced in a study of T cell responses to AZD1222 COVID-19 vaccine. The table came from immunoSEQ multiplex PCR; TCRdb's copy has only in-frame clones and leaves some out. The sample has 150,000 or so clones; over 85% are singletons. The sequenced sample was peripheral blood, obtained on day 0 of AZD1222 vaccination. These receptors were collected from an adult in good health.

This chain uses TRBV7-2 with TRBJ1-5; the match to TRBD1 covers 8 bases. CDR1 and CDR2 (germline): SGHTA, FQGNSA. The CDR3 is 14 amino acids. Losses at the gene ends were 4 bases for V and 5 bases for J; bases not matched to a gene: 4. The CDR3 reads CASSSRQGHQPQHF. For the CDR3, the DNA is TGTGCCAGCAGCTCTCGACAGGGGCATCAGCCCCAGCATTTT.

Of note for this clone: At one of its ends the junction is not consistent with the germline gene, which may arise from a read error. The gene calls are TRBV6-5 and TRBJ2-7; the match to TRBD1 covers 9 bases. This CDR3 has 14 residues. Germline assignment: CDR1 MNHEY and CDR2 SVGAGI. Here the CDR3 reads CASSPDRDREQGHF. CDR3 nucleotide sequence: TGTGCCAGCAGCCCCGACCGGGACAGGGAACAGGGACACTTC.

This clone came up once. The V call is TRBV18, the J call TRBJ2-3; 11 bases are a match to TRBD2. The germline CDR1 and CDR2 sequences are KGHSH and LQKENI. Trimming at V came to 3 bases and at J to 0 bases, leaving 2 bases not matched to a gene. The CDR3 is made up of 16 amino acids. CDR3: CASSPRTSGSTDTQYF. The CDR3 DNA sequence: TGTGCCAGCTCACCTAGGACTAGCGGGAGCACAGATACGCAGTATTTT.

The chain employs TRBV18 and TRBJ1-5, with 9 bases aligning to TRBD1. This CDR3 region has 16 residues. J was trimmed by 4 bases and V by 3 bases; bases with no gene match: 7. Germline CDR1 KGHSH, CDR2 LQKENI. CDR3 sequence: CASSPSDRGWNQPQHF. CDR3 nucleotides: TGTGCCAGCTCACCTTCGGACAGGGGTTGGAATCAGCCCCAGCATTTT. The whole variable domain, filled in from reference TRBV18 and TRBJ1-5, reads NAGVMQNPRHLVRRRGQEARLRCSPMKGHSHVYWYRQLPEEGLKFMVYLQKENIIDESGMPKERFSAEFPKEGPSILRIQQVVRGDSAAYFCASSPSDRGWNQPQHFGDGTRLSIL.

CDR3 in DNA: TGTGCCAGCAGTTACTCGGACAGGGACTATGGCTACACCTTC. Translating it yields CASSYSDRDYGYTF. The V gene is TRBV6-5, the J gene TRBJ1-2; TRBD1 matches 8 bases. The V segment lost 0 bases and the J segment 3 bases; nucleotides outside the gene matches: 0. This CDR3 has 14 amino acids. Germline CDR1 and CDR2: MNHEY and SVGAGI.

J is TRBJ2-3 and V is TRBV29-1; no clear D gene. V gave up 6 bases and J gave up 4 bases, with 23 bases separating them. The CDR3 covers 16 residues. The germline gives CDR1 SQVTM, CDR2 ANQGSEA. CDR3 in amino acids: CSVPNPVNNSPDTQYF. CDR3 nucleotide sequence: TGCAGCGTCCCTAACCCTGTCAATAATTCGCCAGATACGCAGTATTTT.

In DNA, the CDR3 is TGTGCCAGCAAACAGGGAAGGACTGAAGCTTTCTTT. This sequence encodes CASKQGRTEAFF. The rearrangement uses TRBV2 and TRBJ1-1, with a weak D call TRBD1 (6 bases). Trimming shortened V by 7 bases and J by 5 bases, and 11 bases separated the two germline ends. This CDR3 spans 12 amino acids. Per germline, CDR1 SNHLY and CDR2 FYNNEI.

The chain has TRBV3-1 (or the pseudogene TRBV3-2) and TRBJ2-1, with D possibly being TRBD1 (6 bases). This CDR3 is 15 amino acids long. Germline V gene sequence: CDR1 LGHDT, CDR2 YNNKEL (reference sequence). V dropped 2 bases and J dropped 3 bases, with 11 bases sitting between them. As DNA, the CDR3 is TGTGCCAGCAGCCAAACAGGGTTAGGCTACAATGAGCAGTTCTTC. As protein: CASSQTGLGYNEQFF.

J is TRBJ2-7 and V is TRBV15; TRBD2 matches at 15 bases. This CDR3 comprises 16 residues. Trimming at V came to 3 bases and at J to 2 bases, leaving 2 bases not matched to a gene. The V gene's germline CDR1 is LNHNV and CDR2 YYDKDF (reference sequence). Here the CDR3 DNA reads TGTGCCACCAGCAGTGGACTAGCGGGAGGGCCCTACGAGCAGTACTTC. This gives the protein CATSSGLAGGPYEQYF.

This chain connects TRBV11-2 to TRBJ1-1; D possibly corresponds to TRBD1 (5 bases). Germline V gives CDR1 SGHAT, CDR2 FQNNGV. Trimming took off 2 bases at V and 4 bases at J, with 14 bases between the two ends. This CDR3 contains 15 residues. CDR3 coding DNA: TGTGCCAGCAGCTTAAGTTTTGGGGGGACCACTGAAGCTTTCTTT. This encodes CASSLSFGGTTEAFF.

V gene TRBV28 combines with J gene TRBJ1-1; D is possibly TRBD1 (6 bases). Between the trimmed V and J ends, which lost 2 bases and 4 bases, there was a span of 8 bases. This CDR3 region has 13 residues. Per germline, CDR1 MDHEN and CDR2 SYDVKM. The CDR3 bases are TGTGCCAGCAGTTTACAGGGGTCCACTGAAGCTTTCTTT. This codes for CASSLQGSTEAFF.

The chain combines TRBV29-1 with TRBJ1-1, with D maybe TRBD1 (5 bases). Germline lookup yields CDR1 SQVTM and CDR2 ANQGSEA. The CDR3 is made up of 11 amino acids. Between the trimmed V and J ends, which lost 7 bases and 11 bases, there was a span of 17 bases. CDR3 sequence reads: CSGGVLGAAFF. The CDR3 coding sequence is TGCAGCGGGGGGGTCTTAGGGGCCGCTTTCTTT.

The CDR3 reads CASSSDGTRGNTIYF. The CDR3 coding sequence is TGCGCCAGCAGCTCCGATGGGACTCGGGGAAACACCATATATTTT. V gene TRBV5-1 combines with J gene TRBJ1-3; TRBD1 is a possible D gene (5 bases). CDR3 length: 15 residues. Germline values: CDR1 SGHRS, CDR2 YFSETQ. Trimming removed 3 bases at V and 4 bases at J, with 14 bases between. The complete variable domain, with remaining parts taken from reference TRBV5-1 and TRBJ1-3, reads KAGVTQTPRYLIKTRGQQVTLSCSPISGHRSVSWYQQTPGQGLQFLFEYFSETQRNKGNFPGRFSGRQFSNSRSEMNVSTLELGDSALYLCASSSDGTRGNTIYFGEGSWLTVV.

This clone was detected only a few times. The chain uses TRBV7-2 and TRBJ2-2; D not certain. The V end was cut by 5 bases, the J end by 6 bases, with 13 bases between. Germline V gene sequence: CDR1 SGHTA, CDR2 FQGNSA. This CDR3 region has 14 residues. The CDR3 reads CASSPASVSGELFF. The DNA of the CDR3 is TGTGCCAGCAGCCCCGCCTCCGTGTCCGGGGAGCTGTTTTTT.

J is TRBJ1-5 and V is TRBV18, with TRBD1 matching over 10 bases. This CDR3 is built from 15 residues. The germline V gene has CDR1 KGHSH and CDR2 LQKENI. The J segment lost 7 bases and the V segment lost 3 bases, leaving 6 bases of the junction unmatched. CDR3 coding DNA: TGTGCCAGCTCACCGATGACAGGGGGCAGGCAGCCCCAGCATTTT. This gives the protein CASSPMTGGRQPQHF.

This clone was counted once. V usage is TRBV12-3 or TRBV12-4 and J usage is TRBJ2-1, with 11 bases that match TRBD1. Trimming cost V 6 bases and J 15 bases; bases outside gene matches: 10. The CDR3 runs 13 residues. The CDR3 sequence: CASRPGTGGVRFF. The CDR3 nucleotides are TGTGCCAGCAGGCCCGGGACAGGGGGGGTTCGGTTCTTC.

V is TRBV21-1 and J is TRBJ1-2; the table's D call, TRBD1, has no DNA check behind it. TRBV21-1 is noted as a pseudogene. The CDR3 is 14 residues long. The CDR3 protein is CASSKGGQFYGYTF. CDR3 nucleotide sequence: TGTGCCAGCAGCAAAGGAGGACAGTTCTATGGCTACACCTTC.

J is TRBJ2-5 and V is TRBV10-1; D possibly uses TRBD1 or TRBD2 (5 bases each). The CDR3 loop spans 15 amino acids. Germline CDR1 and CDR2: WNHNN and SYGVQD (reference sequence). The V end lost 0 bases, the J end lost 6 bases, and 14 bases lay between the germline ends. Here the CDR3 reads CASSESTGPTQTQYF. The CDR3 bases are TGCGCCAGCAGTGAGTCGACGGGGCCAACCCAGACCCAGTACTTC.

The chain employs TRBV7-8 and TRBJ2-5; D is undetermined. Germline V gene sequence: CDR1 SGHVS, CDR2 FQNEAQ. V shed 2 bases and J shed 0 bases, with 10 bases lying between them. This CDR3 has 15 amino acids. The CDR3 loop reads CASSLLRLDQETQYF. The CDR3 nucleotides read TGTGCCAGCAGCTTATTAAGATTAGACCAAGAGACCCAGTACTTC.

In its sample, this clone was seen once. The chain uses TRBV6-5 and TRBJ2-7, with TRBD2 identical over 10 bases. CDR1 is MNHEY, CDR2 SVGAGI, per germline. CDR3 length equals 14 residues. Trimming took 8 bases from V and 2 from J; bases not matched to a gene: 6. CDR3 protein: CASGLAGGTYEQYF. Here the CDR3 DNA reads TGTGCCAGCGGATTAGCGGGAGGTACCTACGAGCAGTACTTC.

V gene TRBV28 combines with J gene TRBJ2-7; D call uncertain. This CDR3 is built from 14 residues. Trimming removed 5 bases at V and 2 bases at J, with 13 bases between. CDR1 is MDHEN and CDR2 is SYDVKM in the germline V gene. The CDR3 sequence is CASSIQPIAYEQYF. Written as DNA, the CDR3 is TGTGCCAGCAGTATACAGCCGATAGCCTACGAGCAGTACTTC.

The rearrangement uses TRBV28 and TRBJ2-7; D remains unclear. Per germline, CDR1 MDHEN and CDR2 SYDVKM. Trimming stripped 5 bases from V and 4 bases from J, with 12 bases between. CDR3 length equals 13 residues. The CDR3 loop is CASSGRVEYEQYF. The CDR3 DNA sequence: TGTGCCAGCAGTGGTCGAGTCGAATACGAGCAGTACTTC.

This sequence joins TRBV3-1 (or the pseudogene TRBV3-2) and TRBJ2-5; unclear D gene. Trimming left V 4 bases short and J 5 bases short, with 5 bases between. This CDR3 spans 11 amino acids. The germline V gene encodes CDR1 LGHDT and CDR2 YNNKEL (reference sequence). This CDR3 reads CASSPPETQYF. CDR3 nucleotide sequence: TGTGCCAGCAGCCCCCCCGAGACCCAGTACTTC.

The V and J genes are TRBV7-9 and TRBJ2-7; D perhaps matches TRBD2 (5 bases). This CDR3 is 15 amino acids long. From germline, CDR1 is SEHNR and CDR2 FQNEAQ (reference sequence). With 3 bases removed from V and 7 bases from J, the gap between germline ends came to 19 bases. The CDR3 DNA follows: TGTGCCAGCAGCTTTTCCGCCACCCGAACGGGGGAGCAGTACTTC. This codes for CASSFSATRTGEQYF.

This chain uses TRBV28 with TRBJ1-5; D gene unclear. With 3 bases removed from V and 5 bases from J, the gap between germline ends came to 8 bases. In germline, CDR1 is MDHEN, CDR2 SYDVKM. This CDR3 is built from 13 residues. CDR3 DNA sequence: TGTGCCAGCAGTTTGACTGGTGATCAGCCCCAGCATTTT. Its translation: CASSLTGDQPQHF.